This TCR beta chain appears in the sequencing data of a study of shared clonotypes between healthy human individuals. Profiled with immunoSEQ multiplex PCR; TCRdb holds only in-frame clones, not every one. This sample carries 950,000 to 1,300,000 clones, roughly 80% of them seen once, and the ten largest clones take 1.4%. This clonotype was obtained from a man aged 18 to 30 in good health. The sample was memory CD4+ T cells sorted from blood. As for subset: CD45RA-negative fraction.

CDR3 DNA sequence: TGTGCCAGCAGCTCCCTAACAGGGTCGGGCACTGAAGCTTTCTTT. Its translation is CASSSLTGSGTEAFF. The chain is built from TRBV5-4 and TRBJ1-1; D perhaps matches TRBD1 (6 bases). Germline loops: CDR1 SGHNT, CDR2 YYREEE (reference sequence). This CDR3 contains 15 residues. Trimming shortened V by 3 bases and J by 4 bases, and 16 bases separated the two germline ends.